The 2 T cell receptor beta chains given below trace back to one sample, sequenced in a study of T cell responses to AZD1222 COVID-19 vaccine. Some clones are missing from TCRdb's copy, which holds only in-frame ones; the method was immunoSEQ multiplex PCR. Found here are 60,000 to 70,000 clones, roughly 82% of them singletons; the top ten hold about 5.6%. The sample consisted of peripheral blood, taken on day 0 of AZD1222 vaccination. The receptors stem from an adult in good health.

V is TRBV3-1 (or the pseudogene TRBV3-2) and J is TRBJ2-1; TRBD2 agrees at 8 bases. CDR1 LGHDT and CDR2 YNNKEL come from the germline V gene (reference sequence). The ends lost 5 bases at V and 5 bases at J; junction bases unmatched: 5. The CDR3 runs 14 residues. The CDR3: CASSLRGADNEQFF. Here the CDR3 DNA reads TGTGCCAGCAGCTTGCGGGGGGCCGACAATGAGCAGTTCTTC.

The gene calls are TRBV5-5 and TRBJ2-7, with 12 positions matching TRBD1. Germline CDR1 and CDR2: SGHKS and YYEKEE (reference sequence). CDR3 size: 16 residues. With 3 bases clipped from V and 3 bases from J, the junction kept 7 bases outside the gene matches. CDR3 in amino acids: CASSWDRDRGLYEQYF. CDR3 nucleotides: TGTGCCAGCAGCTGGGACCGGGACAGGGGGCTCTACGAGCAGTACTTC.